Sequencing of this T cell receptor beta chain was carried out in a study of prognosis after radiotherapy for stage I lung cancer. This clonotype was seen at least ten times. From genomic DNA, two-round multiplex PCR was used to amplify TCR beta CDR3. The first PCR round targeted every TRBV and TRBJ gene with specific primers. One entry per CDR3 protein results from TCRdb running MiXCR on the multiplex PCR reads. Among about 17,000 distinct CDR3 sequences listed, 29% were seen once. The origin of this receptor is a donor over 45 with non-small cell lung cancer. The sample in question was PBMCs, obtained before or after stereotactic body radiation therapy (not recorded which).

DNA of the CDR3: TGCAGCGCGAAGGGAGCTCAAGAGACCCAGTACTTC. Encoded protein: CSAKGAQETQYF. V and J are TRBV29-1 and TRBJ2-5; the D gene is possibly TRBD2 (5 bases). The CDR3 extends over 12 amino acids. V lost 7 bases, J lost 2 bases, and 11 bases lay in between. CDR1 and CDR2 from the germline V gene are SQVTM and ANQGSEA.